This T cell receptor beta chain was documented in a study of control samples from healthy donors and cancer patients. This clone occurred many times. Profiling relied on immunoSEQ multiplex PCR, and the TCRdb table lists in-frame clones only, not all of them. Found here are about 150,000 clones, 80% to 95% of them singletons; the top ten hold about 2%. Trimming removed 3 bases at V and 4 bases at J, with 14 bases between. CDR3 length: 15 residues. In germline, CDR1 is SGHRS, CDR2 YFSETQ. This clonotype originated in a woman between 40 and 55 years old in good health. The chain links TRBV5-1 to TRBJ2-1, with D possibly TRBD2 on 7 matching bases. Sequenced input: blood. The CDR3 region has the DNA TGCGCCAGCAGCTGGGAGGGGGGCGCGTACAATGAGCAGTTCTTC. Encoded protein: CASSWEGGAYNEQFF.